This T cell receptor beta chain derives from a study of cytomegalovirus exposure and HLA in healthy donors. Libraries were prepared by immunoSEQ multiplex PCR; TCRdb keeps only in-frame clonotypes and omits some of them. The sample shows approximately 300,000 clones, more than 80% of them seen only once. The V end was cut by 3 bases, the J end by 4 bases, with 16 bases between. Looked up from germline, CDR1 is SGHRS and CDR2 is YFSETQ. This CDR3 has 15 residues. Regarding this clone: Its antigen is not known.

Overall study results and limits: The classifier, whose performance was assessed in both the original and validation cohorts, reportedly diagnosed cytomegalovirus status with high specificity and sensitivity.

This TCR came from a woman between 18 and 29 years old in good health and CMV-seronegative. The chain carries TRBV5-1 and TRBJ1-1; D uncertain. Sequenced sample: PBMCs. CDR3 protein: CASSSVAGSSTEAFF. The CDR3 DNA follows: TGCGCCAGCAGCTCAGTAGCTGGTTCGTCCACTGAAGCTTTCTTT.